The entry below gives a single T cell receptor beta chain sequence along with its context. V lost 2 bases and J lost 11, with 21 bases in between. The CDR3 loop spans 14 amino acids. Germline V gene data show CDR1 as SQVTM and CDR2 as ANQGSEA. This sample stems from a study of untreated major depressive disorder. This table comes from immunoSEQ multiplex PCR, and its TCRdb copy is limited to in-frame clones, with some not included. The data contain over 20,000 clones, around 93% of them seen just once; the ten biggest clones take up approximately 0.32%. The clonotype originates from a man aged 30 to 45 in good health. This sequence joins TRBV29-1 and TRBJ2-5, with D maybe TRBD2 (6 bases). The sample consisted of CD4+ T cells from PBMCs. The CDR3: CSVEWWDADREQYF. The CDR3 DNA sequence: TGCAGCGTTGAATGGTGGGACGCCGATCGGGAGCAGTACTTC. The variable domain in full, with the rest retrieved from reference TRBV29-1 and TRBJ2-5, is SAVISQKPSRDICQRGTSLTIQCQVDSQVTMMFWYRQQPGQSLTLIATANQGSEATYESGFVIDKFPISRPNLTFSTLTVSNMSPEDSSIYLCSVEWWDADREQYFGPGTRLLVL.